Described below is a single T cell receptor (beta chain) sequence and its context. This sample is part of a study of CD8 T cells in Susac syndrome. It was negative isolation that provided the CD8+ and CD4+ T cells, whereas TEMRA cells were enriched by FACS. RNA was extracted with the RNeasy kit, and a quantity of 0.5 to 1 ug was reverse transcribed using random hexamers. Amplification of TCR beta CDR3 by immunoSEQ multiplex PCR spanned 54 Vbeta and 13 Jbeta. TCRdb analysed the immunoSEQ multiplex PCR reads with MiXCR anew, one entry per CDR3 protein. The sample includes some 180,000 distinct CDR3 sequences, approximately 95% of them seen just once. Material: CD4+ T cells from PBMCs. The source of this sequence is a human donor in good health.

The CDR3 coding sequence is TGTGCCAGCAGCGTTCCGGGACTAGCGGGAGTTGGGGAGCTGTTTTTT. Translated: CASSVPGLAGVGELFF. The rearrangement joins TRBV7-2 to TRBJ2-2, with 14 bases aligning to TRBD2. The CDR3 is made up of 16 amino acids. The V gene's germline CDR1 is SGHTA and CDR2 FQGNSA. V was pared by 5 bases and J by 8 bases, with 7 bases of the junction left unmatched.